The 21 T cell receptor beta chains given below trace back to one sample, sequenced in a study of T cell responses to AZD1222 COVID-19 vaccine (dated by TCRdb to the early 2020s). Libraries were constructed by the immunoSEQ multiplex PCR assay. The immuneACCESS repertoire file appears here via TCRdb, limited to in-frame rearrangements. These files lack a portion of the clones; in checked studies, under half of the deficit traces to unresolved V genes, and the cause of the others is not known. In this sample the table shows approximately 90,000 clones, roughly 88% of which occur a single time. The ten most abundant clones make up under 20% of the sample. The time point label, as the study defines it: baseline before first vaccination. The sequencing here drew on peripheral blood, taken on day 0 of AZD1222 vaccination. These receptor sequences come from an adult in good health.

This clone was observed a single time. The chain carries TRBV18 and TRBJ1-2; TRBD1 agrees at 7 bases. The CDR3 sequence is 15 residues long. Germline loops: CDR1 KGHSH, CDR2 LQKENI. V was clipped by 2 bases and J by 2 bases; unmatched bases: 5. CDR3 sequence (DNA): TGTGCCAGCTCACCATCCCGGGACAGCAACTATGGCTACACCTTC. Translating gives CASSPSRDSNYGYTF.

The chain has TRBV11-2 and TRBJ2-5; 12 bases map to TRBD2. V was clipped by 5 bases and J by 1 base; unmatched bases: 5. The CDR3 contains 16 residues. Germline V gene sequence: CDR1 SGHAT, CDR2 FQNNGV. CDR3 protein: CASSRGTSGFQETQYF. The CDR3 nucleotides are TGTGCCAGCAGCCGCGGGACTAGCGGGTTCCAAGAGACCCAGTACTTC.

The CDR3 DNA reads as TGTGCCAGCAGCTTGTTAGCGGGTCTCTCCTACGAGCAGTACTTC. Its translation is CASSLLAGLSYEQYF. The V and J genes are TRBV5-6 and TRBJ2-7; the match to TRBD2 covers 7 bases. The CDR3 sequence is 15 residues long. Germline CDR1 is SGHDT and CDR2 is YYEEEE. V lost 1 base and J lost 0; bases outside the gene matches: 4.

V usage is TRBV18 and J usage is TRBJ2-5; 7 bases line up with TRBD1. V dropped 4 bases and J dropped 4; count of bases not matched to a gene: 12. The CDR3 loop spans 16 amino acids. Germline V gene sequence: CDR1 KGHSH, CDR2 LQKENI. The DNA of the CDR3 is TGTGCCAGCTCACGGGGGTTACAGGGGTCAGGAGAGACCCAGTACTTC. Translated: CASSRGLQGSGETQYF.

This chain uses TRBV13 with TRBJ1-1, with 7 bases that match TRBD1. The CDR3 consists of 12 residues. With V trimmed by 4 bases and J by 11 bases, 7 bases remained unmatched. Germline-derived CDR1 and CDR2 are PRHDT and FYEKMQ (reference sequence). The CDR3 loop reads CASSSGQRFAFF. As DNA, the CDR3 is TGTGCCAGCAGCTCGGGACAGCGGTTTGCTTTCTTT.

CDR3 DNA: TGTGCCAGCAGCGATAATTGGGGGTACACTGAAGCTTTCTTT. Translated, it gives CASSDNWGYTEAFF. The chain joins TRBV7-9 to TRBJ1-1; D might be TRBD1 (5 bases). The CDR3 length is 14 residues. The germline V gene encodes CDR1 SEHNR and CDR2 FQNEAQ (reference sequence). V was trimmed by 5 bases and J by 3 bases, leaving 13 bases between them.

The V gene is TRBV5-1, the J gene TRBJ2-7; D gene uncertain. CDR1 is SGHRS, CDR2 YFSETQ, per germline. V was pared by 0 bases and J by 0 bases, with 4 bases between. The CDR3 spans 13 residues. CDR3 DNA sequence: TGCGCCAGCAGCTTGGATCGCTCCTACGAGCAGTACTTC. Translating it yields CASSLDRSYEQYF.

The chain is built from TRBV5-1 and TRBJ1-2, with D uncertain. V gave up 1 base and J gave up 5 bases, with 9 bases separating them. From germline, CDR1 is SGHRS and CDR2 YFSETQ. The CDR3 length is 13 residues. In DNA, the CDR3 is TGCGCCAGCAGCTTGACCAGGTCGTATGGCTACACCTTC. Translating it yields CASSLTRSYGYTF.

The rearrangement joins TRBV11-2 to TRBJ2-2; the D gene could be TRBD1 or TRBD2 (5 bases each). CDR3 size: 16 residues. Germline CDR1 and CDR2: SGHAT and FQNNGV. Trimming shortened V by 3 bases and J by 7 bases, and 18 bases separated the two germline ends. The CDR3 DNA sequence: TGTGCCAGCAGCTTTGGTTCCACTGGGGGTGGCGGGGAGCTGTTTTTT. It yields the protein CASSFGSTGGGGELFF.

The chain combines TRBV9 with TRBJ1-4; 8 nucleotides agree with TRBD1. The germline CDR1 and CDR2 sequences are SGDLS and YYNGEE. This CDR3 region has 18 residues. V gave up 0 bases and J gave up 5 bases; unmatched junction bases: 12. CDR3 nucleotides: TGTGCCAGCAGCGTAGCTACAACAGGGGGATCGGGGAATGAAAAACTGTTTTTT. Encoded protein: CASSVATTGGSGNEKLFF. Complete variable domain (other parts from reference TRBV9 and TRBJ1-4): DSGVTQTPKHLITATGQRVTLRCSPRSGDLSVYWYQQSLDQGLQFLIQYYNGEERAKGNILERFSAQQFPDLHSELNLSSLELGDSALYFCASSVATTGGSGNEKLFFGSGTQLSVL.

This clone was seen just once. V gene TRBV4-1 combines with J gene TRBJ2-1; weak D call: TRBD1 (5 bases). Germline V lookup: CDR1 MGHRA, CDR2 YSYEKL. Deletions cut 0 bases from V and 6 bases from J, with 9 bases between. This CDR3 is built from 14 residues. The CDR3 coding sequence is TGCGCCAGCAGCCAAGAACAGGCCCGCAATGAGCAGTTCTTC. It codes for CASSQEQARNEQFF.

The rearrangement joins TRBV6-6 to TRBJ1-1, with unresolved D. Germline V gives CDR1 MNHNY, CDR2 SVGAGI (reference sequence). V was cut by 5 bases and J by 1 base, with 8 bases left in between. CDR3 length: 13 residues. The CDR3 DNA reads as TGTGCCAGCAGTAAATCGGGGAACACTGAAGCTTTCTTT. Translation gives CASSKSGNTEAFF.

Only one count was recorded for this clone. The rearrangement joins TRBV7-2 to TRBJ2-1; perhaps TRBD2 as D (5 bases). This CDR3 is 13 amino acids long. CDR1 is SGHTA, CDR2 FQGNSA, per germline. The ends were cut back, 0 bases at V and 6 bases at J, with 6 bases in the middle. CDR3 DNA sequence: TGTGCCAGCAGCTTAGCGGAGGTCAATGAGCAGTTCTTC. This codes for CASSLAEVNEQFF.

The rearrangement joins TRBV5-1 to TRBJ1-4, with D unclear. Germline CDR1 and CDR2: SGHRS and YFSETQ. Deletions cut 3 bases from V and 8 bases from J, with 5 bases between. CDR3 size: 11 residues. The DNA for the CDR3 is TGCGCCAGCAGCTACGGAGAAAAACTGTTTTTT. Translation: CASSYGEKLFF. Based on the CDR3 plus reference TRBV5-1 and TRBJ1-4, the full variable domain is KAGVTQTPRYLIKTRGQQVTLSCSPISGHRSVSWYQQTPGQGLQFLFEYFSETQRNKGNFPGRFSGRQFSNSRSEMNVSTLELGDSALYLCASSYGEKLFFGSGTQLSVL.

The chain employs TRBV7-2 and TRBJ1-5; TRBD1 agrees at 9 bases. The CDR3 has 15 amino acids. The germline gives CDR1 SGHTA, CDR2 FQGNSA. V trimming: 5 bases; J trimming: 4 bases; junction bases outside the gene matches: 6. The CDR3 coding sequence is TGTGCCAGCAGCGCTGGACAGGGGAGAAATCAGCCCCAGCATTTT. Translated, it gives CASSAGQGRNQPQHF.

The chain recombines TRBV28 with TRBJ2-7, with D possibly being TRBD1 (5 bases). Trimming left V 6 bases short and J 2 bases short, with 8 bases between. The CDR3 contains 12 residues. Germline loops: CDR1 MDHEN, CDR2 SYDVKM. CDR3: CASSQGTYEQYF. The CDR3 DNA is TGTGCCAGCAGCCAGGGAACCTACGAGCAGTACTTC.

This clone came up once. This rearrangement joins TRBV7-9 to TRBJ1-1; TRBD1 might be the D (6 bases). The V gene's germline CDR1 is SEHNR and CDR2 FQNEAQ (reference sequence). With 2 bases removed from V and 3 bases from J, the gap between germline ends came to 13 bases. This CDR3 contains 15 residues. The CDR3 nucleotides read TGTGCCAGCAGCTTAAGGGGGGAGGGTTACACTGAAGCTTTCTTT. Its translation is CASSLRGEGYTEAFF.

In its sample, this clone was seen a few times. In DNA form, the CDR3 reads TGCGCCAGCAGCGGGACAGGGGATGAAAAACTGTTTTTT. Its translation is CASSGTGDEKLFF. The V and J genes are TRBV5-1 and TRBJ1-4; 10 positions match TRBD1. CDR3 length: 13 amino acids. Germline CDR1 and CDR2: SGHRS and YFSETQ. V lost 4 bases, J lost 6 bases, and 0 bases stayed unmatched.

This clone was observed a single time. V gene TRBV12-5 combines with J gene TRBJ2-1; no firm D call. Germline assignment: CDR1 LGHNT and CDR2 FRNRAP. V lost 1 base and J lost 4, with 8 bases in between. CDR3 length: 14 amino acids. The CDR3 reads CASGLEGRYNEQFF. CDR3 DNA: TGTGCTAGTGGTTTGGAGGGAAGGTACAATGAGCAGTTCTTC.

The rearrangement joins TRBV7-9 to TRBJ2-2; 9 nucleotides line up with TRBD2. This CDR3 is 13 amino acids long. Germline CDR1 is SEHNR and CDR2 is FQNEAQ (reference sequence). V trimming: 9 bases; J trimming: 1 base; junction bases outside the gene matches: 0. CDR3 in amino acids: CARTSGNTGELFF. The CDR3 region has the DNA TGTGCCAGGACTAGCGGGAACACCGGGGAGCTGTTTTTT. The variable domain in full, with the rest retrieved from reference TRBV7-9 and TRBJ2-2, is DTGVSQNPRHKITKRGQNVTFRCDPISEHNRLYWYRQTLGQGPEFLTYFQNEAQLEKSRLLSDRFSAERPKGSFSTLEIQRTEQGDSAMYLCARTSGNTGELFFGEGSRLTVL.

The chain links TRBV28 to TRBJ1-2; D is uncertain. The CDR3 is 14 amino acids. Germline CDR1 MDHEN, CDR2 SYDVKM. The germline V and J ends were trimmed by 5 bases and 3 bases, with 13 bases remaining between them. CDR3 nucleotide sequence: TGTGCCAGCAGTCGAGGGTCTCTCTACTATGGCTACACCTTC. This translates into CASSRGSLYYGYTF.